What follows are 27 T cell receptor beta chains derived from one specimen sequenced in a study of T-cell memory formation after mild COVID-19. TCRdb redid the calling of the 5' RACE reads with MiXCR, one entry per CDR3 protein. The sample yields about 120,000 distinct CDR3 sequences, 22% seen once. The sequencing sample was made of PBMCs or a T cell subset sorted from them (not recorded which). The receptors originated from a man aged 18 to 30 who had mild COVID-19 (a few samples of this study predate the infection). Cell type and time point are not known.

This chain connects TRBV4-1 to TRBJ2-5; unclear D gene. Germline V gene sequence: CDR1 MGHRA, CDR2 YSYEKL. This CDR3 region has 17 residues. The V end was cut by 1 base, the J end by 2 bases, with 17 bases between. The CDR3 region has the DNA TGCGCCAGCAGCCAAGGCGTTTGGGGAATCGATCAAGAGACCCAGTACTTC. Encoded protein: CASSQGVWGIDQETQYF.

This clonotype was seen at least ten times. The chain joins TRBV4-3 to TRBJ2-1; 8 nucleotides agree with TRBD2. The V gene's germline CDR1 is LGHNA and CDR2 YSLEER. J was trimmed by 4 bases and V by 0 bases; bases with no gene match: 5. The length of the CDR3 is 16 residues. This chain's CDR3 is CASSQDRGGSYNEQFF. CDR3 DNA sequence: TGCGCCAGCAGCCAAGATCGGGGGGGAAGTTACAATGAGCAGTTCTTC.

This clonotype showed up just a few times. The V and J genes are TRBV10-3 and TRBJ2-2, with 9 bases matching TRBD1. V was pared by 4 bases and J by 6 bases, with 9 bases of the junction left unmatched. Germline V gives CDR1 ENHRY, CDR2 SYGVKD. The CDR3 contains 16 residues. The CDR3 is CAISASGTGIPGELFF. The CDR3 DNA reads as TGTGCCATCAGTGCCTCCGGGACAGGGATCCCCGGGGAGCTGTTTTTT.

The chain carries TRBV4-2 and TRBJ2-2; no reliable D call. V was shortened by 3 bases and J by 4 bases, with 21 bases between the two germline ends. This CDR3 comprises 18 residues. CDR1 is LGHNA, CDR2 YNFKEQ, per germline. CDR3 bases: TGTGCCAGCAGCCACCGCTCTTACCAATGGGAAAGCACCGGGGAGCTGTTTTTT. Its protein is CASSHRSYQWESTGELFF.

This clonotype was picked up a small number of times. The chain links TRBV5-4 to TRBJ1-1; TRBD1 matches at 9 bases. The CDR3 contains 14 residues. Germline V gene sequence: CDR1 SGHNT, CDR2 YYREEE (reference sequence). The V segment lost 6 bases and the J segment 0 bases; nucleotides outside the gene matches: 3. DNA for the CDR3: TGTGCCAGCAAAGGACAGGGGATGAACACTGAAGCTTTCTTT. Residues: CASKGQGMNTEAFF.

This clonotype was seen at least ten times. The chain uses TRBV5-1 and TRBJ2-1; D gene ambiguous. The germline V gene encodes CDR1 SGHRS and CDR2 YFSETQ. The CDR3 sequence is 14 residues long. Between the trimmed V and J ends, which lost 4 bases and 9 bases, there was a span of 17 bases. DNA of the CDR3: TGCGCCAGCAGCCATATACAGCGCCAGGTTGAGCAGTTCTTC. Translation: CASSHIQRQVEQFF.

In DNA, the CDR3 is TGTGCCAGTAGTATATTTGACAATGAGCAGTTCTTC. It encodes CASSIFDNEQFF. The gene calls are TRBV19 and TRBJ2-1; D gene ambiguous. Germline loops: CDR1 LNHDA, CDR2 SQIVND (reference sequence). CDR3 length equals 12 residues. The germline V and J ends were trimmed by 2 bases and 5 bases, with 4 bases remaining between them.

V is TRBV7-9 and J is TRBJ2-5; 8 bases match TRBD1. Germline loops: CDR1 SEHNR, CDR2 FQNEAQ (reference sequence). The ends lost 4 bases at V and 2 bases at J; junction bases unmatched: 3. This CDR3 region has 14 residues. The CDR3 DNA sequence: TGTGCCAGCAGCTCGGACAGGGAACAAGAGACCCAGTACTTC. This translates into CASSSDREQETQYF.

The CDR3 DNA sequence: TGCAGCGTTCGGGACAGGGGAAATGAAGCTTTCTTT. Encoded protein: CSVRDRGNEAFF. This sequence joins TRBV29-1 and TRBJ1-1, with 10 positions matching TRBD1. V was pared by 5 bases and J by 7 bases, with 4 bases of the junction left unmatched. The CDR3 runs 12 residues. Germline loops: CDR1 SQVTM, CDR2 ANQGSEA.

This clonotype occurred a few times. CDR3: CSDSRTSWTDTQYF. In DNA, the CDR3 is TGCAGTGACTCCCGGACTAGTTGGACAGATACGCAGTATTTT. V is TRBV20-1 and J is TRBJ2-3; 7 bases align to TRBD2. This CDR3 has 14 amino acids. With V trimmed by 7 bases and J by 3 bases, 10 bases remained unmatched. Looked up from germline, CDR1 is DFQATT and CDR2 is SNEGSKA (reference sequence).

The rearrangement uses TRBV4-1 and TRBJ1-6, with unresolved D. CDR1 and CDR2 (germline): MGHRA, YSYEKL. V lost 1 base, J lost 4 bases, and 20 bases lay in between. This CDR3 spans 19 amino acids. The CDR3 is CASSQVSPNRDSYNSPLHF. CDR3 in DNA: TGCGCCAGCAGCCAAGTGAGCCCAAACCGGGATTCGTATAATTCACCCCTCCACTTT.

J is TRBJ1-2 and V is TRBV4-3; a weak D match, TRBD1 (5 bases). Per germline, CDR1 LGHNA and CDR2 YSLEER. The CDR3 has 16 residues. V lost 1 base, J lost 3 bases, and 15 bases lay in between. The CDR3 sequence: CASSQGPWTSHYGYTF. The DNA of the CDR3 is TGCGCCAGCAGCCAAGGACCCTGGACATCACACTATGGCTACACCTTC.

This clonotype was counted between two and nine times. This chain uses TRBV7-9 with TRBJ1-4; D call uncertain. The CDR3 has 12 amino acids. Between the trimmed V and J ends, which lost 3 bases and 6 bases, there was a span of 5 bases. Germline CDR1 SEHNR, CDR2 FQNEAQ (reference sequence). In nucleotides, the CDR3 is TGTGCCAGCAGCTTGCAGGATGAAAAACTGTTTTTT. Protein sequence: CASSLQDEKLFF.

The V gene is TRBV7-3, the J gene TRBJ2-2, with TRBD2 matching 7 bases. This CDR3 has 15 residues. Looked up from germline, CDR1 is SGHTA and CDR2 is FQGTGA. V was clipped by 5 bases and J by 6 bases; unmatched bases: 9. The DNA of the CDR3 is TGTGCCAGCAGCGCCCCCTGGGAGGGGTCCGGGGAGCTGTTTTTT. Encoded protein: CASSAPWEGSGELFF.

The rearrangement uses TRBV4-1 and TRBJ2-7; TRBD2 agrees at 11 bases. Losses at the gene ends were 1 base for V and 6 bases for J; bases not matched to a gene: 5. The germline gives CDR1 MGHRA, CDR2 YSYEKL. The CDR3 length is 15 residues. The chain's CDR3 is CASSQALAGAAEQYV. For the CDR3, the DNA is TGCGCCAGCAGCCAAGCACTAGCGGGGGCGGCCGAGCAGTACGTC.

This clonotype occurred a few times. The V gene is TRBV4-1, the J gene TRBJ1-5; D is unresolved. Germline-derived CDR1 and CDR2 are MGHRA and YSYEKL. Trimming cost V 1 base and J 0 bases, with 7 bases left between them. The CDR3 has 15 residues. The DNA of the CDR3 is TGCGCCAGCAGCCAAGGACCGTATAGCAATCAGCCCCAGCATTTT. This codes for CASSQGPYSNQPQHF.

This clonotype was recorded a few times. The rearrangement uses TRBV12-3 or TRBV12-4 and TRBJ2-5; D unclear. The CDR3 runs 13 residues. V shed 5 bases and J shed 0 bases, with 7 bases lying between them. In nucleotides, the CDR3 is TGTGCCAGCAGTCGACCCGACCAAGAGACCCAGTACTTC. It is translated as CASSRPDQETQYF.

The table lists this clonotype with many counts. The chain uses TRBV20-1 and TRBJ2-1; no definite D call. The length of the CDR3 is 13 residues. Germline CDR1 DFQATT, CDR2 SNEGSKA (reference sequence). V was shortened by 3 bases and J by 8 bases, with 14 bases between the two germline ends. The CDR3 DNA is TGCAGTGCTAGGATCTTAGTTAAGCATGAGCAGTTCTTC. Protein: CSARILVKHEQFF.

V gene TRBV7-9 combines with J gene TRBJ2-2; possible D gene TRBD1, 6 bases. Germline loops: CDR1 SEHNR, CDR2 FQNEAQ (reference sequence). This CDR3 is built from 12 residues. The V end was cut by 6 bases, the J end by 5 bases, with 7 bases between. The CDR3 DNA is TGTGCCAGCAGAACAGGGACCGGGGAGCTGTTTTTT. The encoded protein is CASRTGTGELFF. The full variable domain, with the rest looked up from reference TRBV7-9 and TRBJ2-2, is DTGVSQNPRHKITKRGQNVTFRCDPISEHNRLYWYRQTLGQGPEFLTYFQNEAQLEKSRLLSDRFSAERPKGSFSTLEIQRTEQGDSAMYLCASRTGTGELFFGEGSRLTVL.

This chain joins TRBV5-5 and TRBJ2-1; 7 bases line up with TRBD1. V lost 2 bases to trimming and J lost 6 bases; unmatched junction nucleotides: 11. Germline lookup yields CDR1 SGHKS and CDR2 YYEKEE (reference sequence). The CDR3 covers 16 residues. The CDR3 DNA is TGTGCCAGCAGCTTCTCCGGACAGGCGAAGGGCAATGAGCAGTTCTTC. Amino acids: CASSFSGQAKGNEQFF. Using reference TRBV5-5 and TRBJ2-1 for the parts outside the CDR3, the full variable domain is DAGVTQSPTHLIKTRGQQVTLRCSPISGHKSVSWYQQVLGQGPQFIFQYYEKEERGRGNFPDRFSARQFPNYSSELNVNALLLGDSALYLCASSFSGQAKGNEQFFGPGTRLTVL.

J is TRBJ2-3 and V is TRBV7-9; D unresolved. Per the germline V gene, CDR1 is SEHNR and CDR2 is FQNEAQ (reference sequence). The CDR3 spans 12 residues. Trimming took 4 bases from V and 11 from J, leaving 13 bases between them. DNA of the CDR3: TGTGCCAGCAGCTCCGAGACACTCCGGCAGTATTTT. It is translated as CASSSETLRQYF.

This clonotype was picked up a small number of times. The genes are TRBV12-3 or TRBV12-4 and TRBJ2-5; 9 bases fit TRBD1. There are 14 residues in the CDR3. CDR3 sequence reads: CASSGTGTGETQYF. DNA of the CDR3: TGTGCTAGTTCCGGGACAGGGACGGGAGAGACCCAGTACTTC.

This clonotype was observed a handful of times. The genes are TRBV4-3 and TRBJ1-1, with D unclear. The germline CDR1 and CDR2 sequences are LGHNA and YSLEER. The CDR3 spans 16 residues. Trimming left V 1 base short and J 1 base short, with 13 bases between. DNA for the CDR3: TGCGCCAGCAGCCAAGGGGATATCTTGCCGAACACTGAAGCTTTCTTT. Its protein is CASSQGDILPNTEAFF.

This chain uses TRBV29-1 with TRBJ2-1, with D hard to call. This CDR3 has 10 residues. Trimming removed 4 bases at V and 8 bases at J, with 6 bases between. CDR1 and CDR2 from the germline V gene are SQVTM and ANQGSEA. The CDR3 nucleotides read TGCAGCGTTGTAGGAGATGAGCAGTTCTTC. Translated: CSVVGDEQFF.

This clonotype has just a few counts. The genes are TRBV15 and TRBJ2-1, with 9 bases lining up with TRBD1. V shed 3 bases, J shed 5 bases, and the junction held 5 bases outside the gene matches. This CDR3 is 15 amino acids long. Germline loops: CDR1 LNHNV, CDR2 YYDKDF (reference sequence). The CDR3 nucleotides read TGTGCCACCAGCAGGGGGACAGGGCTCAACAATGAGCAGTTCTTC. The encoded protein is CATSRGTGLNNEQFF.

This clonotype showed up just a few times. The chain links TRBV29-1 to TRBJ1-2, with TRBD1 as a possible D gene (6 bases). CDR1 and CDR2 from the germline V gene are SQVTM and ANQGSEA. CDR3 length equals 16 residues. V lost 7 bases and J lost 4, with 25 bases in between. Here the CDR3 reads CSARASLRGGPYGYTF. CDR3 DNA: TGCAGCGCGAGGGCCTCGTTGAGGGGGGGGCCCTATGGCTACACCTTC.

V is TRBV10-3 and J is TRBJ1-2; D uncertain. CDR1 and CDR2 (germline): ENHRY, SYGVKD. This CDR3 comprises 11 residues. The V and J ends lost 10 bases and 12 bases respectively, with 18 bases between them. This chain's CDR3 is CATQTGRLNTF. The CDR3, as DNA: TGTGCCACCCAGACGGGCCGGCTGAACACCTTC.